A single sample is the source of the 3 T cell receptor beta chains below, sequenced in a study of cytomegalovirus exposure and HLA in healthy donors. The table came from immunoSEQ multiplex PCR; TCRdb's copy has only in-frame clones and leaves some out. The data show approximately 240,000 clones, 75% to 95% seen once. The source material was PBMCs. Receptors originate from a woman aged 18-29 years in good health and CMV-seronegative.

The chain recombines TRBV30 with TRBJ1-2; 7 bases line up with TRBD1. The CDR3 has 13 residues. V lost 5 bases and J lost 4; bases outside the gene matches: 7. Per the germline V gene, CDR1 is GTSNPN and CDR2 is SVGIG (reference sequence). CDR3 protein: CAWGDSLSYGYTF. The CDR3 DNA reads as TGTGCCTGGGGGGACAGCTTAAGCTATGGCTACACCTTC.

The genes are TRBV28 and TRBJ1-2; no firm D call. V lost 7 bases and J 1 base, leaving 7 bases between the germline ends. CDR1 MDHEN and CDR2 SYDVKM come from the germline V gene. The CDR3 length is 12 residues. Written as DNA, the CDR3 is TGTGCCAGCACTACTGGTAACTATGGCTACACCTTC. Protein: CASTTGNYGYTF.

The rearrangement uses TRBV9 and TRBJ2-6; the match to TRBD1 covers 7 bases. CDR1 is SGDLS, CDR2 YYNGEE, per germline. Trimming removed 3 bases from V and 0 bases from J; junction bases left unmatched: 9. The CDR3 runs to 18 residues. This chain's CDR3 is CASSGSRQGNSGANVLTF. CDR3 coding DNA: TGTGCCAGCAGCGGCAGTAGACAGGGTAACTCTGGGGCCAACGTCCTGACTTTC.